Following are 6 T cell receptor beta chains from one sample sequenced in a study of OX40 agonist ivuxolimab in advanced cancers. TCRdb keeps only in-frame clones here, not all; method: immunoSEQ multiplex PCR. The sample consists of 30,000 to 40,000 clones, about three quarters of them appearing once. Sequences were derived from CD4+ or CD8+ T cells sorted from blood, sampled in a trial of the OX40 agonist ivuxolimab. The receptors shown here come from an adult with an advanced solid tumor such as melanoma, head and neck, liver or kidney cancer.

This chain uses TRBV5-1 with TRBJ2-1; possibly TRBD1 for D (7 bases). Trimming stripped 1 base from V and 4 bases from J, with 15 bases between. This CDR3 has 16 amino acids. Germline V lookup: CDR1 SGHRS, CDR2 YFSETQ. Here the CDR3 reads CASSLPPGGLYNEQFF. CDR3 coding DNA: TGCGCCAGCAGCTTGCCCCCAGGGGGGCTGTACAATGAGCAGTTCTTC.

This chain links TRBV9 with TRBJ1-2, with D possibly being TRBD1 (6 bases). Germline loops: CDR1 SGDLS, CDR2 YYNGEE. Trimming removed 0 bases at V and 8 bases at J, with 14 bases between. The CDR3 contains 14 residues. CDR3 in amino acids: CASSVGLVQGGYTF. CDR3 DNA sequence: TGTGCCAGCAGCGTAGGGTTAGTTCAGGGGGGCTACACCTTC.

The V gene is TRBV11-3, the J gene TRBJ2-1; TRBD2 agrees at 11 bases. Germline CDR1 SGHNT, CDR2 YENEEA. The CDR3 is 15 residues long. J gave up 3 bases and V 5 bases, and 3 bases lay outside the gene matches. The CDR3 DNA is TGTGCCAGCAGCCAGGGACTAGCGGTCTACAATGAGCAGTTCTTC. Its protein product is CASSQGLAVYNEQFF.

The CDR3 region is CAWSLNYGYTF. In DNA form, the CDR3 reads TGTGCCTGGAGTCTTAACTATGGCTACACCTTC. This chain uses TRBV30 with TRBJ1-2; D unclear. Trimming left V 2 bases short and J 1 base short, with 2 bases between. The CDR3 has 11 amino acids. The V gene's germline CDR1 is GTSNPN and CDR2 SVGIG (reference sequence).

V gene TRBV5-1 combines with J gene TRBJ2-3; no definite D call. The V gene lost 0 bases and the J gene lost 2 bases, with 13 bases spanning the gap. Looked up from germline, CDR1 is SGHRS and CDR2 is YFSETQ. CDR3 length: 16 amino acids. The CDR3: CASSLGTVGNTDTQYF. CDR3 DNA sequence: TGCGCCAGCAGCTTGGGTACCGTAGGGAACACAGATACGCAGTATTTT.

The chain recombines TRBV5-4 with TRBJ2-7; weak D call: TRBD2 (6 bases). V was cut by 4 bases and J by 0 bases, with 14 bases left in between. CDR3 length equals 15 residues. The germline V gene encodes CDR1 SGHNT and CDR2 YYREEE (reference sequence). The CDR3, as DNA: TGTGCCAGCAGCAGGAATAGCGGAGGCTCCTACGAGCAGTACTTC. Translating gives CASSRNSGGSYEQYF.